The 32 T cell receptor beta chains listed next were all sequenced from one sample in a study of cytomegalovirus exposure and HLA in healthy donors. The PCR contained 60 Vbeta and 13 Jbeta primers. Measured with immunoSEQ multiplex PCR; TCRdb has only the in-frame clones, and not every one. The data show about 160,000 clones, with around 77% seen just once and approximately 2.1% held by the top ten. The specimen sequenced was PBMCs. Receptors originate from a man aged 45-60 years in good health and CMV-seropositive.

CDR3 bases: TGTGCCAGCAGCGTCGACAGTAACACTGAAGCTTTCTTT. Residues: CASSVDSNTEAFF. The rearrangement uses TRBV9 and TRBJ1-1; a possible D gene is TRBD1 (5 bases). The V gene lost 2 bases and the J gene lost 2 bases, with 7 bases spanning the gap. The CDR3 runs to 13 residues. The germline CDR1 and CDR2 sequences are SGDLS and YYNGEE.

CDR3: CASSSGTGNGYTF. The CDR3 DNA reads as TGTGCCAGCAGCTCCGGGACAGGGAACGGCTACACCTTC. The chain joins TRBV7-3 to TRBJ1-2; 9 bases are a match to TRBD1. The CDR3 covers 13 residues. Trimming took 4 bases from V and 8 from J; bases not matched to a gene: 5. The germline CDR1 and CDR2 sequences are SGHTA and FQGTGA. The variable domain in full, completed from reference TRBV7-3 and TRBJ1-2, reads GAGVSQTPSNKVTEKGKYVELRCDPISGHTALYWYRQSLGQGPEFLIYFQGTGAADDSGLPNDRFFAVRPEGSVSTLKIQRTERGDSAVYLCASSSGTGNGYTFGSGTRLTVV.

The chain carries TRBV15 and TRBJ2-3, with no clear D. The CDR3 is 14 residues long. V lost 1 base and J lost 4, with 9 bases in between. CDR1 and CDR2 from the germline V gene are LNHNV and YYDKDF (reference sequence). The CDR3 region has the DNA TGTGCCACCAGCAGAGGAGGCAGACCAGATACGCAGTATTTT. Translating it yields CATSRGGRPDTQYF.

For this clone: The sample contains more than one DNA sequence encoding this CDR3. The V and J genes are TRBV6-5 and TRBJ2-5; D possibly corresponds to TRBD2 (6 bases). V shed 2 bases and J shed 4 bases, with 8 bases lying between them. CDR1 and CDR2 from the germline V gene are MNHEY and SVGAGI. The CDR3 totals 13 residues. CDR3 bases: TGTGCCAGCAGTTACCCGGGGGTAGAGACCCAGTACTTC. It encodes CASSYPGVETQYF.

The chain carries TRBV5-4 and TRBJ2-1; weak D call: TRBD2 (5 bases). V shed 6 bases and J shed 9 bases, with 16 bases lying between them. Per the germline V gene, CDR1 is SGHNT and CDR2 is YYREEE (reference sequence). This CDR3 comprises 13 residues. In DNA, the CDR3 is TGTGCCAGCACTAGGAAGGAGGCTCGTGAGCAGTTCTTC. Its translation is CASTRKEAREQFF.

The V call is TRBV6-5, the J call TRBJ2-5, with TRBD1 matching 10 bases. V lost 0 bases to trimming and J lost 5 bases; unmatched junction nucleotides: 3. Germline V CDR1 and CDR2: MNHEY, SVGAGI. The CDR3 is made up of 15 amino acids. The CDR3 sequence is CASSYSGQGGETQYF. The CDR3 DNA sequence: TGTGCCAGCAGTTACTCAGGACAGGGGGGCGAGACCCAGTACTTC.

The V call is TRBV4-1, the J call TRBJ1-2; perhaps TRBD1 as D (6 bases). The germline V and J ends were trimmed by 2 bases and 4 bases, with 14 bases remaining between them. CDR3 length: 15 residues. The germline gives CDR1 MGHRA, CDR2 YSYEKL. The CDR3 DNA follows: TGCGCCAGCAGCCAATGGGACACTGTTGGCTATGGCTACACCTTC. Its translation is CASSQWDTVGYGYTF.

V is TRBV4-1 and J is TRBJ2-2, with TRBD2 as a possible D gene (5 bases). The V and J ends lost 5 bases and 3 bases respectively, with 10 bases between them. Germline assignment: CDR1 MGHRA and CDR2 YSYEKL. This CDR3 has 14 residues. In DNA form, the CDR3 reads TGCGCCAGCAGCGGGAGTATTTACACCGGGGAGCTGTTTTTT. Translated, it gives CASSGSIYTGELFF.

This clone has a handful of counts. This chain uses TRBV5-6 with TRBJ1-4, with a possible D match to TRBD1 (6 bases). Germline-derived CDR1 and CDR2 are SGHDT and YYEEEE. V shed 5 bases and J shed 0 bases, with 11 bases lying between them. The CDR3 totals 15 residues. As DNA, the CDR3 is TGTGCCAGCAGTCCTACAGGGTCAACTAATGAAAAACTGTTTTTT. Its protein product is CASSPTGSTNEKLFF.

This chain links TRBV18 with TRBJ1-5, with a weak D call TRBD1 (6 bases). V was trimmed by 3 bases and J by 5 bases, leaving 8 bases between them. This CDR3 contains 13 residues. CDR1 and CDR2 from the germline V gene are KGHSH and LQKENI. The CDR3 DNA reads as TGTGCCAGCTCACCCGCAGGGGATCAGCCCCAGCATTTT. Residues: CASSPAGDQPQHF. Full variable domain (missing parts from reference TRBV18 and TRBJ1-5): NAGVMQNPRHLVRRRGQEARLRCSPMKGHSHVYWYRQLPEEGLKFMVYLQKENIIDESGMPKERFSAEFPKEGPSILRIQQVVRGDSAAYFCASSPAGDQPQHFGDGTRLSIL.

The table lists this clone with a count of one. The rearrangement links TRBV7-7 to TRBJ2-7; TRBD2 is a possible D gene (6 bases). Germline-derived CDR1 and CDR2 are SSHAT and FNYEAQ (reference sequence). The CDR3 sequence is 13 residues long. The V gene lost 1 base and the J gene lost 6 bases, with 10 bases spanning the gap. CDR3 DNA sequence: TGTGCCAGCAGCTTAGAGTGGGGGGTCGAGCAGTACTTC. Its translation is CASSLEWGVEQYF.

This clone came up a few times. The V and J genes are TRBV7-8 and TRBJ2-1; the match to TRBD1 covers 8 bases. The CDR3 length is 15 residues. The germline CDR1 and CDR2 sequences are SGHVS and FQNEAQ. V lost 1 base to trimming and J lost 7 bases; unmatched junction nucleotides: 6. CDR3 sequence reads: CASSLVGTGVNEQFF. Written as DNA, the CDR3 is TGTGCCAGCAGCTTAGTCGGGACAGGAGTAAATGAGCAGTTCTTC.

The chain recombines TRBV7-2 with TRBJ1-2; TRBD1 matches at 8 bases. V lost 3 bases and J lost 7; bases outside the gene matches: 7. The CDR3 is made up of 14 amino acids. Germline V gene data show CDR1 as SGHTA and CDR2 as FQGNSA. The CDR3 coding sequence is TGTGCCAGCAGCTTGACGGACAGGGCAGGTGGCTACACCTTC. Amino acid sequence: CASSLTDRAGGYTF.

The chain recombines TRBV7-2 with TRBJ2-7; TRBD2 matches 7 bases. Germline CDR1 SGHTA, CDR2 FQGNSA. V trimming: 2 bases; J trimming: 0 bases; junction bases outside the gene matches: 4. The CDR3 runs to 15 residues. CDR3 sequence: CASSLTERGSYEQYF. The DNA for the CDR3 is TGTGCCAGCAGCTTAACTGAGCGGGGCTCCTACGAGCAGTACTTC.

The CDR3 nucleotides are TGCAGCGTTGGGGGGCTAGCGGGGGAGTTCTTGGATACGCAGTATTTT. Protein sequence: CSVGGLAGEFLDTQYF. The V and J genes are TRBV29-1 and TRBJ2-3, with TRBD2 matching over 10 bases. After removal of 4 bases from V and 6 bases from J, the junction contained 13 bases not matched to a gene. The CDR3 consists of 16 residues. Germline V lookup: CDR1 SQVTM, CDR2 ANQGSEA.

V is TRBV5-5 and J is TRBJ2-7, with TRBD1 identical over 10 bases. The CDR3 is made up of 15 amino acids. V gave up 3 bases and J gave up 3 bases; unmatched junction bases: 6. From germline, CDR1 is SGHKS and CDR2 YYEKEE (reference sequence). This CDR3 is CASSSRGTGVYEQYF. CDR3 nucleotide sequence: TGTGCCAGCAGCTCCCGTGGGACAGGGGTCTACGAGCAGTACTTC.

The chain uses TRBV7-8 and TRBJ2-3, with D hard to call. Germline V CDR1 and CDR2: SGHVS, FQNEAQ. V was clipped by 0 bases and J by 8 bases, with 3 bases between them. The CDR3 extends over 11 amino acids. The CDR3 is CASSLARTQYF. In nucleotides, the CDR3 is TGTGCCAGCAGCTTAGCTCGTACGCAGTATTTT. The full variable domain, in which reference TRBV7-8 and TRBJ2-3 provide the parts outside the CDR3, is GAGVSQSPRYKVAKRGQDVALRCDPISGHVSLFWYQQALGQGPEFLTYFQNEAQLDKSGLPSDRFFAERPEGSVSTLKIQRTQQEDSAVYLCASSLARTQYFGPGTRLTVL.

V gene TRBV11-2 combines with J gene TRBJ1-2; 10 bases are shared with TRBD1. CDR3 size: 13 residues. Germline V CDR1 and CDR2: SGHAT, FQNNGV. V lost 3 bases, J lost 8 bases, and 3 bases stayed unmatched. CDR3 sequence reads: CASSLGQGWGYTF. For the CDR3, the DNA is TGTGCCAGCAGCTTGGGACAGGGGTGGGGCTACACCTTC.

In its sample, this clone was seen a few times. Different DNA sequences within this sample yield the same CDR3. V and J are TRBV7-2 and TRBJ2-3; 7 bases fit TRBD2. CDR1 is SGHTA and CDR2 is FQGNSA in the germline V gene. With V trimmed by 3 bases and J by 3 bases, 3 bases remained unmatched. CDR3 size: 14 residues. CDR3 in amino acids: CASSLGGRTDTQYF. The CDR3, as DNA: TGTGCCAGCAGCTTGGGCGGGAGAACAGATACGCAGTATTTT.

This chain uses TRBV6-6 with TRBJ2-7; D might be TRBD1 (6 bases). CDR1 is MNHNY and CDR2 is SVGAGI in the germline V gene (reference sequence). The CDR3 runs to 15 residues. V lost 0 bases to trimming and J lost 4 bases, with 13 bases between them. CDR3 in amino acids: CASSYSQGRFYEQYF. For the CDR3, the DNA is TGTGCCAGCAGTTACTCGCAGGGGCGCTTTTACGAGCAGTACTTC.

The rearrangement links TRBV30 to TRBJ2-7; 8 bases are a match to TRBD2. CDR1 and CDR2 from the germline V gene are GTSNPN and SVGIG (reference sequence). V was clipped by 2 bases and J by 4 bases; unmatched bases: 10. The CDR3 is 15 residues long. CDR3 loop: CAWSRIGLASYEQYF. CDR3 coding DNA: TGTGCCTGGAGTCGCATCGGACTAGCTTCTTACGAGCAGTACTTC.

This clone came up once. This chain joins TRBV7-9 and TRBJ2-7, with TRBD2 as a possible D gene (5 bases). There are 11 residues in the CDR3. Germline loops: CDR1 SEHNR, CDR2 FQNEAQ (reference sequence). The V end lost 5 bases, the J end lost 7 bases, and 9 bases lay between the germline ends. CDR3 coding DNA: TGTGCCAGCAGCCCCGGGGTAGAGCAGTACTTC. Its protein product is CASSPGVEQYF.

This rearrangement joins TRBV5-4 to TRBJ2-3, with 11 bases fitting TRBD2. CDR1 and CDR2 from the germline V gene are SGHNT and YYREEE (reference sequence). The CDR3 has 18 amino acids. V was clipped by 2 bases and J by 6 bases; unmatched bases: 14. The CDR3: CASSFKSLAGGQFDTQYF. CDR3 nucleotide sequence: TGTGCCAGCAGCTTCAAAAGCCTAGCGGGGGGCCAGTTCGATACGCAGTATTTT. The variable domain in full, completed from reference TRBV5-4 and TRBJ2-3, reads ETGVTQSPTHLIKTRGQQVTLRCSSQSGHNTVSWYQQALGQGPQFIFQYYREEENGRGNFPPRFSGLQFPNYSSELNVNALELDDSALYLCASSFKSLAGGQFDTQYFGPGTRLTVL.

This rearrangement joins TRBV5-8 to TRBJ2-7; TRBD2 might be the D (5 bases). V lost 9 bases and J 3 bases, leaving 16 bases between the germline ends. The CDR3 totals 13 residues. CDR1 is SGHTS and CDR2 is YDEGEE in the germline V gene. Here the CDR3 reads CANLLRGNYEQYF. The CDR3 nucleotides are TGTGCCAACCTACTCCGGGGAAACTACGAGCAGTACTTC. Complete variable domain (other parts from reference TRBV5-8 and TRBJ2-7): EAGVTQSPTHLIKTRGQQATLRCSPISGHTSVYWYQQALGLGLQFLLWYDEGEERNRGNFPPRFSGRQFPNYSSELNVNALELEDSALYLCANLLRGNYEQYFGPGTRLTVT.

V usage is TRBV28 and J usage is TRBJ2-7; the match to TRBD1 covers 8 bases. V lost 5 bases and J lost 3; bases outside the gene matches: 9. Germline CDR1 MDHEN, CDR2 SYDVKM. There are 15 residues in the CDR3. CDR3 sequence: CASSAPRQGNYEQYF. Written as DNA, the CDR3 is TGTGCCAGCAGTGCCCCGAGACAGGGGAACTACGAGCAGTACTTC.

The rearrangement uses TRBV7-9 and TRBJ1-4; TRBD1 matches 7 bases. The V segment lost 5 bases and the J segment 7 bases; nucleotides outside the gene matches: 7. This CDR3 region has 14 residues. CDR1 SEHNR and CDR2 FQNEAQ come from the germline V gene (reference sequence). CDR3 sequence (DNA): TGTGCCAGCAGCCTGTCAGGGGGGCGTGAAAAACTGTTTTTT. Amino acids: CASSLSGGREKLFF.

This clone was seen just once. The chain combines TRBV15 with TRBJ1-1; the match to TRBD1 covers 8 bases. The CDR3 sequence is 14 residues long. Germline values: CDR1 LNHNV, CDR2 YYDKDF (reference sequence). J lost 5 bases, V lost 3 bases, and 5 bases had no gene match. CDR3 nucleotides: TGTGCCACCAGCAGGATGACAGGGGAAACTGAAGCTTTCTTT. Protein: CATSRMTGETEAFF.

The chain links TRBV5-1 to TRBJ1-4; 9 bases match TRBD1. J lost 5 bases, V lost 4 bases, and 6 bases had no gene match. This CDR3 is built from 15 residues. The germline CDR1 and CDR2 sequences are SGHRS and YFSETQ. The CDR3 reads CASSLMTGGNEKLFF. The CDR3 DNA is TGCGCCAGCAGCCTAATGACAGGGGGGAATGAAAAACTGTTTTTT.

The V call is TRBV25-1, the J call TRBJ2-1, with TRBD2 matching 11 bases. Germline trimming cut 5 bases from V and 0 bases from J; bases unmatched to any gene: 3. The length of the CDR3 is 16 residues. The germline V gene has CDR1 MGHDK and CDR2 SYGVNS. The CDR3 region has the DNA TGTGCCAGCAGTCTTAGCGGGGGGGTCTCCTACAATGAGCAGTTCTTC. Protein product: CASSLSGGVSYNEQFF.

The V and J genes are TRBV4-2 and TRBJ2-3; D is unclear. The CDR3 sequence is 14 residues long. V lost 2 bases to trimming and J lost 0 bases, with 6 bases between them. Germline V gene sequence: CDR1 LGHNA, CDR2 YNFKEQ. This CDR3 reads CASSQYTSTDTQYF. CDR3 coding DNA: TGTGCCAGCAGCCAATATACTAGCACAGATACGCAGTATTTT.

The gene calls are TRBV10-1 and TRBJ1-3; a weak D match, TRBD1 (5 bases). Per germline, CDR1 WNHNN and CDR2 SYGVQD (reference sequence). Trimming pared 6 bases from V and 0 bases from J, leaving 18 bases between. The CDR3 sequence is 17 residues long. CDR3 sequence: CASSGEFLGHSGNTIYF. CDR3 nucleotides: TGCGCCAGCAGCGGAGAGTTCCTTGGACACTCTGGAAACACCATATATTTT.

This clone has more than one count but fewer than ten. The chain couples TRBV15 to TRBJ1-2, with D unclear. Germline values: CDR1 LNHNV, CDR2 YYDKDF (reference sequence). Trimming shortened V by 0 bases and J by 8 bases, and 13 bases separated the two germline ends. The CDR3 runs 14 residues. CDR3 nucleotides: TGTGCCACCAGCAGAGATCGAGGGTTACGGGGCTACACCTTC. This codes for CATSRDRGLRGYTF.